The sample holds a few counts of the clone carrying this TCR beta chain. What it binds is not known. Indicated time point: blood at routine non-recurrence follow-up after resection. The data belong to a study of spatial heterogeneity in lung cancer. Study-level results: Ubiquitous expanded tumor TCRs showed up in blood more at resection than follow-up.

The CDR3 covers 14 residues. V was clipped by 5 bases and J by 4 bases; unmatched bases: 4. Germline V gene data show CDR1 as SGHVS and CDR2 as FQNEAQ. TCRdb called the 5' RACE reads again in MiXCR, with one record for every CDR3 protein. The sample carries roughly 120,000 distinct CDR3 sequences, 10% to 13% recorded once. This chain joins TRBV7-8 and TRBJ1-2, with 10 bases matching TRBD1. The TCR comes from a female donor with early-stage non-small cell lung cancer. The sample here was PBMCs, taken at follow-up. The chain's CDR3 is CASSQDRGPYGYTF. For the CDR3, the DNA is TGTGCCAGCAGCCAAGACAGGGGGCCCTATGGCTACACCTTC. The full variable domain, its missing parts supplied by reference TRBV7-8 and TRBJ1-2, is GAGVSQSPRYKVAKRGQDVALRCDPISGHVSLFWYQQALGQGPEFLTYFQNEAQLDKSGLPSDRFFAERPEGSVSTLKIQRTQQEDSAVYLCASSQDRGPYGYTFGSGTRLTVV.